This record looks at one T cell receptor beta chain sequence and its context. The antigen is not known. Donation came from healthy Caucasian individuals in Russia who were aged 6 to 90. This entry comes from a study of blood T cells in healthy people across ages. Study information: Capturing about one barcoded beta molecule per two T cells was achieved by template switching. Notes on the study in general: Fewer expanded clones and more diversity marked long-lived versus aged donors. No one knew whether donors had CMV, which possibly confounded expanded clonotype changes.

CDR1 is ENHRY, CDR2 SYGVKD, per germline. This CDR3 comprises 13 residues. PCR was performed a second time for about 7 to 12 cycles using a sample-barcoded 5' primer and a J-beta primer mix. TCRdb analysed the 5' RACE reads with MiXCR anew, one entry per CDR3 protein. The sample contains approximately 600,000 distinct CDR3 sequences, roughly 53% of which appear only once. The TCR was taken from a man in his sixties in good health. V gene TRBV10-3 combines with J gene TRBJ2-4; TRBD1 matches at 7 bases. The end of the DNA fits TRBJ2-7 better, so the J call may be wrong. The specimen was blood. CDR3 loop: CAISGTGTYEQYF. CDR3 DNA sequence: TGTGCCATCAGTGGGACAGGAACCTACGAGCAGTACTTC.